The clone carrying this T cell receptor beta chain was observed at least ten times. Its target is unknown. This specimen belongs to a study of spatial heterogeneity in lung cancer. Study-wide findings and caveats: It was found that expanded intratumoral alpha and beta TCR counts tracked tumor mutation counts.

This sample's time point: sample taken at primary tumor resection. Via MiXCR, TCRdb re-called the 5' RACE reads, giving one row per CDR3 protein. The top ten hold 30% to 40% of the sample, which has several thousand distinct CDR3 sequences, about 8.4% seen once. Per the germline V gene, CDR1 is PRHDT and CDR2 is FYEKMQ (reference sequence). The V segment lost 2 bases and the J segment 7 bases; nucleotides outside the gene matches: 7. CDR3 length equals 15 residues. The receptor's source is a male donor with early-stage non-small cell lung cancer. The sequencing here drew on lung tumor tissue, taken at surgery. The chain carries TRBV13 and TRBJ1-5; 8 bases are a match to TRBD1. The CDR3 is CASSLRGQGRQPQHF. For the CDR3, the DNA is TGTGCCAGCAGCTTACGAGGACAGGGCCGGCAGCCCCAGCATTTT.